This T cell receptor (beta chain) was found in a study of T-cell memory formation after mild COVID-19. On the study more broadly: The TCR clusters were mostly specific to one donor. Study findings and constraints: Clones that shrank (day 15 to 85) were balanced CD4/CD8, whereas later expanders leaned CD4+. A second wave of clones peaked on day 37, and their SARS-CoV-2 specificity went unconfirmed.

Germline CDR1 reads SGHRS; CDR2 reads YFSETQ. The junction had 7 bases not matched to a gene; V was cut back by 4 bases and J by 0 bases. This CDR3 contains 17 residues. Amplification by 5'RACE using constant-segment primers produced TCR alpha and TCR beta cDNA libraries that carried sample barcodes and UMIs. TCRdb used MiXCR to reprocess the 5' RACE reads, holding one entry per CDR3 protein. The data contain nearly 250,000 distinct CDR3 sequences, 15% of them singletons. A few counts support this clonotype. The antigen remains undetermined. What was sequenced was PBMCs or a T cell subset sorted from them (not recorded which). V and J are TRBV5-1 and TRBJ2-7; 13 bases agree with TRBD2. This TCR derives from an adult woman who had mild COVID-19 (a few samples of this study predate the infection). Cell type and time point are not known. CDR3 amino acids: CASSLPGLAGVSYEQYF. Written as DNA, the CDR3 is TGCGCCAGCAGCCTTCCCGGACTAGCGGGAGTCTCCTACGAGCAGTACTTC.